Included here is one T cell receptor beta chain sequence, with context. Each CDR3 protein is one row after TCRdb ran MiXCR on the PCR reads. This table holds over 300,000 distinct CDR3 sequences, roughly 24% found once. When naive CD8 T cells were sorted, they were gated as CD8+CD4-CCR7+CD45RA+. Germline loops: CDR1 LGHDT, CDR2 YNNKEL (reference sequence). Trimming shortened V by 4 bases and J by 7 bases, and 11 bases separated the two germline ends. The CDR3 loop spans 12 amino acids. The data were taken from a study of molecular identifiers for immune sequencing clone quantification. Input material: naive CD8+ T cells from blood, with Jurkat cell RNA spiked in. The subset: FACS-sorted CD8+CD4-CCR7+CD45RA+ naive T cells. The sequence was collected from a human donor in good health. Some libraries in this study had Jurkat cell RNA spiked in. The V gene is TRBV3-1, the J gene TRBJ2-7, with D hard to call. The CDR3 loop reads CASSPLPPEQYF. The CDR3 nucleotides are TGTGCCAGCAGCCCCCTCCCACCTGAGCAGTACTTC.